This T cell receptor beta chain was sequenced in a study of neurological immune-mediated disorders. Study conclusions and caveats: Healthy controls had more TCR clonal expansion than multiple sclerosis, which showed the least, whereas HTLV-1-associated myelopathy showed the most.

Over 190 million TCR-beta sequences from 15-18 subjects came out of each sequencing run. TCRdb itself ran the 5' RACE reads through MiXCR, one entry per CDR3 protein. The sample records roughly 60,000 distinct CDR3 sequences, 9.7% being singletons. CDR1 and CDR2 from the germline V gene are ENHRY and SYGVKD. The CDR3 extends over 15 amino acids. The V segment lost 6 bases and the J segment 5 bases; nucleotides outside the gene matches: 10. Described time point: longitudinal time-point 2. This clonotype occurred many times. Its antigen is as yet unknown. This TCR was sampled from a man aged 30-40 years in good health. J is TRBJ2-7 and V is TRBV10-3; 10 bases match TRBD1. Sequenced material: PBMCs. The CDR3 here is CAIRPRWDRGDEQYF. The CDR3 nucleotides read TGTGCCATCAGACCTAGATGGGACAGGGGCGACGAGCAGTACTTC.